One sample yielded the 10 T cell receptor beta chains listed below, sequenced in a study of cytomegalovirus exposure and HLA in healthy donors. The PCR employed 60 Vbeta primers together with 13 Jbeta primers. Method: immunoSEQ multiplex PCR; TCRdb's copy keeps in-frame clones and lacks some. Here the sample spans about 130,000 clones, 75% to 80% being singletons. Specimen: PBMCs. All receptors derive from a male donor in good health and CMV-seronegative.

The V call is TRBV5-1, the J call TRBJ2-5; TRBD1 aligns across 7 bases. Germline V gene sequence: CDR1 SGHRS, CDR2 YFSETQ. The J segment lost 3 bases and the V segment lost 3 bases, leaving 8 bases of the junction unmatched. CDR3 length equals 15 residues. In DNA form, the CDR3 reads TGCGCCAGCAGCTATAATCCCGGGACAGAAGAGACCCAGTACTTC. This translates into CASSYNPGTEETQYF. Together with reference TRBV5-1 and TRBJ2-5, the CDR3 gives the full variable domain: KAGVTQTPRYLIKTRGQQVTLSCSPISGHRSVSWYQQTPGQGLQFLFEYFSETQRNKGNFPGRFSGRQFSNSRSEMNVSTLELGDSALYLCASSYNPGTEETQYFGPGTRLLVL.

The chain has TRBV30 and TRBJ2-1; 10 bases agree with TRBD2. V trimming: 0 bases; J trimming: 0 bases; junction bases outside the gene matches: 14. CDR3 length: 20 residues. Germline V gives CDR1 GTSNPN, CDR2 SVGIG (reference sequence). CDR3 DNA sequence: TGTGCCTGGAGTGTAATAAGTTGGCTAGCGGGGGTCGGCTCCTACAATGAGCAGTTCTTC. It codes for CAWSVISWLAGVGSYNEQFF. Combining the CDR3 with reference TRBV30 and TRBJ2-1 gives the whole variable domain SQTIHQWPATLVQPVGSPLSLECTVEGTSNPNLYWYRQAAGRGLQLLFYSVGIGQISSEVPQNLSASRPQDRQFILSSKKLLLSDSGFYLCAWSVISWLAGVGSYNEQFFGPGTRLTVL.

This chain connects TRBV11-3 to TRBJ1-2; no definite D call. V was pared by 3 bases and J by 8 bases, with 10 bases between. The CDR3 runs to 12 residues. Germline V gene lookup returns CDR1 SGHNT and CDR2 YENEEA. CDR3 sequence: CASSFEAWGYTF. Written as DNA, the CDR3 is TGTGCCAGCAGCTTTGAAGCGTGGGGCTACACCTTC.

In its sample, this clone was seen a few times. In DNA form, the CDR3 reads TGCGCCAGCAGCCAAGAAGCGGCGGCCGAGCAGTACTTC. Its protein product is CASSQEAAAEQYF. The chain joins TRBV4-3 to TRBJ2-7, with D perhaps matching TRBD2 (5 bases). CDR1 is LGHNA and CDR2 is YSLEER in the germline V gene. The CDR3 length is 13 residues. Trimming pared 0 bases from V and 6 bases from J, leaving 9 bases between.

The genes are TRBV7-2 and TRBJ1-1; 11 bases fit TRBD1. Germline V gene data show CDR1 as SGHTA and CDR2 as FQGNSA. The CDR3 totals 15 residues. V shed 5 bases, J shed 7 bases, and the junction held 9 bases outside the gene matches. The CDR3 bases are TGTGCCAGCAGCCCCATGGACAGGGGGCTCGGTGAAGCTTTCTTT. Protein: CASSPMDRGLGEAFF. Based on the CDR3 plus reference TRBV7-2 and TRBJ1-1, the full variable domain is GAGVSQSPSNKVTEKGKDVELRCDPISGHTALYWYRQSLGQGLEFLIYFQGNSAPDKSGLPSDRFSAERTGGSVSTLTIQRTQQEDSAVYLCASSPMDRGLGEAFFGQGTRLTVV.

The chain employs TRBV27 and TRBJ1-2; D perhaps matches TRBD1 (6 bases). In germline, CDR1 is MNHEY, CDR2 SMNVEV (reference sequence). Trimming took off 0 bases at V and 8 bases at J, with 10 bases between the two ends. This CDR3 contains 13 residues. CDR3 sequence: CASSLSGGRGYTF. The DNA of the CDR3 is TGTGCCAGCAGTTTATCGGGGGGGCGCGGCTACACCTTC.

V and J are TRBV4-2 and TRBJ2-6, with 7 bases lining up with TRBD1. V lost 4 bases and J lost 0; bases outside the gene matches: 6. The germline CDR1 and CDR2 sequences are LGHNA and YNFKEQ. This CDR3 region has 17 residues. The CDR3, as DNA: TGTGCCAGCAGCCCCTCAGGACAGGCCTCTGGGGCCAACGTCCTGACTTTC. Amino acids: CASSPSGQASGANVLTF.

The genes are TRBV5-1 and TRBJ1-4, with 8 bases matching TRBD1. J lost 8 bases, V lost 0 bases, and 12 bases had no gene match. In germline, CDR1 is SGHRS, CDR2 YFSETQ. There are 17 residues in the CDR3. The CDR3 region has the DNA TGCGCCAGCAGCTTGGGTACTACAGGGGGATTTGACGAAAAACTGTTTTTT. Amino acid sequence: CASSLGTTGGFDEKLFF.

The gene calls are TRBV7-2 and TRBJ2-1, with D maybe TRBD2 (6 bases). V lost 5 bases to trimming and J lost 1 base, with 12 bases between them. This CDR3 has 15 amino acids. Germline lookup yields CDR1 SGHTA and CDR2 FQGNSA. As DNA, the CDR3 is TGTGCCAGCAGCACGGGGGTCATTTCCTACAATGAGCAGTTCTTC. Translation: CASSTGVISYNEQFF.

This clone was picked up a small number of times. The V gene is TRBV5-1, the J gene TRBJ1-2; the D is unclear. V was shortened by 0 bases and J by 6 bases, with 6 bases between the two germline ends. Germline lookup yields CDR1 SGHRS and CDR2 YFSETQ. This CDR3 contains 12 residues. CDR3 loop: CASSLGGNGYTF. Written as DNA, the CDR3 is TGCGCCAGCAGCTTGGGAGGGAATGGCTACACCTTC.